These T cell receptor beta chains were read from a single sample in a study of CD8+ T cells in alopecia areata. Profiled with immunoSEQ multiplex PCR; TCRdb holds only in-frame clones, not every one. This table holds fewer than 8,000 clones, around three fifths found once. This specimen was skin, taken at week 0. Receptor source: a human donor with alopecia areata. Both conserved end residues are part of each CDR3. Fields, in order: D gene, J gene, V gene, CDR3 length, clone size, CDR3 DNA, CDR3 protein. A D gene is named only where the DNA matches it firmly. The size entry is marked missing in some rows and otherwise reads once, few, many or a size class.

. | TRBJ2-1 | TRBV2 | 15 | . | TGTGCCAGCAGTGCTGACAGGTTGTTCCCTAATGAGCAGTTCTTC | CASSADRLFPNEQFF
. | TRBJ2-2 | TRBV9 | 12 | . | TGTGCCAGCAGCACCGTTACCGGGGAGCTGTTTTTT | CASSTVTGELFF
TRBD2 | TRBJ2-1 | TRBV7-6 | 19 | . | TGTGCCAGCAGCTTAGCGTTGGGACTAGCGGAAAGCTCCTACAATGAGCAGTTCTTC | CASSLALGLAESSYNEQFF
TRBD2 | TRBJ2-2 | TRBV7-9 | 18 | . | TGTGCCAGCAGCCCACCGGGACTAGCGTTAGCGAACACCGGGGAGCTGTTTTTT | CASSPPGLALANTGELFF
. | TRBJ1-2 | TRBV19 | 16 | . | TGTGCCAGTAGTATAGATCTTATTCGGGGGCCCGTTGGCTACACCTTC | CASSIDLIRGPVGYTF
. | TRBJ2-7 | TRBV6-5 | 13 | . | TGTGCCAGCAGTTACACGATCGCGTACGAGCAGTACTTC | CASSYTIAYEQYF
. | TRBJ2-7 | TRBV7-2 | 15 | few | TGTGCCAGCAGCTTGGTCGGAAGGAGAAAGGGCGAGCAGTACTTC | CASSLVGRRKGEQYF
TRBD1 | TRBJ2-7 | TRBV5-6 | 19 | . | TGTGCCAGCAGCTTGGCCATGCCGACGGGGACAGGGTATTCGTGGGAGCAGTACTTC | CASSLAMPTGTGYSWEQYF
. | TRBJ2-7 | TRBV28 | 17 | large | TGTGCCAGCAGTTCATCCTTCGCGGGACAGCACTCCTACGAGCAGTACTTC | CASSSSFAGQHSYEQYF
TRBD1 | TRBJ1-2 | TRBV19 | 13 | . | TGTGCCAGTAGTAGGTCAGGGGGCTATGGCTACACCTTC | CASSRSGGYGYTF
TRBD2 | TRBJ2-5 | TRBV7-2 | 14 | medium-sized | TGTGCCAGCAGCTCCGTAAGCGGGAAAGAGACCCAGTACTTC | CASSSVSGKETQYF
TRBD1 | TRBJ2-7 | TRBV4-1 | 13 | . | TGCGCCAGCAGCCAAGGGACAGGCTACGAGCAGTACTTC | CASSQGTGYEQYF
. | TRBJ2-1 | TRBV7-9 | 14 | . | TGTGCCAGCAGCTTAAGGGGGGAGTACAATGAGCAGTTCTTC | CASSLRGEYNEQFF
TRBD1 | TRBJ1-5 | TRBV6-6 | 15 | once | TGTGCCAGCAGTTCGGAAGGGGGCACCACAATACCCCAGCATTTT | CASSSEGGTTIPQHF
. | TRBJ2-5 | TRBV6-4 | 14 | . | TGTGCCAGCAGTGACTCGAGGGGGATAGAGACCCAGTACTTC | CASSDSRGIETQYF
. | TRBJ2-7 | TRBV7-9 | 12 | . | TGTGCCAGCAGCTTTGGGGTCCACGAGCAGTACTTC | CASSFGVHEQYF
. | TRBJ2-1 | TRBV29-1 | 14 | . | TGCAGCGCCATCGGACTTCTAACTCACAATGAGCAGTTCTTC | CSAIGLLTHNEQFF
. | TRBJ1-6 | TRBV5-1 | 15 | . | TGCGCCAGCAGCCAGGGGAAAGGGGGGAATTCACCCCTCCACTTT | CASSQGKGGNSPLHF
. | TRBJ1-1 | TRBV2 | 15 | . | TGTGCCAGAACCGCACACCTTAGTTCCCGCCCTGAAGCTTTCTTT | CARTAHLSSRPEAFF
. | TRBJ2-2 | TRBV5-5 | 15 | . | TGTGCCAGCAGAAGGGGAAACAGGGAGACCGGGGAGCTGTTTTTT | CASRRGNRETGELFF
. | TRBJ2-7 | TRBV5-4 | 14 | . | TGTGCCAGCAGCTTATCGGGCTATACCTACGAGCAGTACTTC | CASSLSGYTYEQYF
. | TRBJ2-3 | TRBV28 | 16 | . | TGTGCCAGCAGTAGACAACAGGTGTCTGGCACAGATACGCAGTATTTT | CASSRQQVSGTDTQYF
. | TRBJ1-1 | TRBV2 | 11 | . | TGTGCCAGCAGTGAAGCAAGGTCAGGTTTCTTT | CASSEARSGFF
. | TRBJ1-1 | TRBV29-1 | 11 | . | TGCGGCGGTCAGGTGGACACTGAAGCTTTCTTT | CGGQVDTEAFF
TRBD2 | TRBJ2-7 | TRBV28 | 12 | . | TGTGCCAGCAGTTTGGGACTAGGCGAGCAGTACTTC | CASSLGLGEQYF
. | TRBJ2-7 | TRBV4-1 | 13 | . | TGCGCCAGCAGCCAAAGTACGCAGGACGAGCAGTACTTC | CASSQSTQDEQYF
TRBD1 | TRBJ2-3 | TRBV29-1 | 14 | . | TGCAGCGCCTGCCGGGACAGGGCCGCAGATACGCAGTATTTT | CSACRDRAADTQYF
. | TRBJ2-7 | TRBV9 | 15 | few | TGTGCCAGCAGCGTGTACCCGAATGTGGGTTACGAGCAGTACTTC | CASSVYPNVGYEQYF
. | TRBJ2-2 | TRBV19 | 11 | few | TGTGCCAGTAGTAAAGTCGGGGAGCTGTTTTTT | CASSKVGELFF
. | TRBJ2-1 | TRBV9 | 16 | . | TGTGCCAGCAGCGTAGAGGATAGGGCTGGCTACAATGAGCAGTTCTTC | CASSVEDRAGYNEQFF
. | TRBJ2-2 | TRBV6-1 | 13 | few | TGTGCCAGCAGTGAAGGCAACACCGGGGAGCTGTTTTTT | CASSEGNTGELFF
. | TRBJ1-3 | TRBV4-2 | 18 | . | TGTGCCAGCAGCCAAGAGTTGGCACGGGGGGCCTCTGGAAACACCATATATTTT | CASSQELARGASGNTIYF
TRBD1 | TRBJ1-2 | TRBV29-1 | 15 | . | TGCAGCGTTGAAGATAACAGGGGGCGCAGCTATGGCTACACCTTC | CSVEDNRGRSYGYTF
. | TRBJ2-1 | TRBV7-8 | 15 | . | TGTGCCAGCAGCTTAGCTCTGTCCAGGCAAAATGAGCAGTTCTTC | CASSLALSRQNEQFF
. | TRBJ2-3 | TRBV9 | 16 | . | TGTGCCAGCAGCGCCGAGGCGGGGACTAGCACAGATACGCAGTATTTT | CASSAEAGTSTDTQYF
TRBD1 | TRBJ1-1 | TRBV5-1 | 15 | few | TGCGCCAGCAGCTGGACAGGGGGCGATAACACTGAAGCTTTCTTT | CASSWTGGDNTEAFF
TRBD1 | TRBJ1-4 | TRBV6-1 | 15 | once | TGTGCCAGCAGTTCCCCGACAGGGTCGAGGGAAAAACTGTTTTTT | CASSSPTGSREKLFF
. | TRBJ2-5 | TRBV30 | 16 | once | TGTGCCTGGAGTGTACACGAGGGCAGCCCTCAAGAGACCCAGTACTTC | CAWSVHEGSPQETQYF
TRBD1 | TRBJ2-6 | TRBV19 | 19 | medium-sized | TGTGCCAGTAGTATAGTCCGGACAGGGGGCGTCTCTGGGGCCAACGTCCTGACTTTC | CASSIVRTGGVSGANVLTF
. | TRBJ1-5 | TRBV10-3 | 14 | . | TGTGCCACCAGTAGGGAAAATAGCAATCAGCCCCAGCATTTT | CATSRENSNQPQHF
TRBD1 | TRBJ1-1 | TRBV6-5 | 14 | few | TGTGCCAGCATGGGCAGGGGGCCTCGCCGAACAGCTTTCTTT | CASMGRGPRRTAFF
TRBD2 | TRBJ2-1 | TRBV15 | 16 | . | TGTGCCACCAGCAGTGGAGCCGGTAGCGGGTTTGATGAGCAGTTCTTC | CATSSGAGSGFDEQFF
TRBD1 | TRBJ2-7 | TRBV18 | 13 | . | TGTGCCAGCTCAGGGACAGGGTTGGACGAGCAGTACTTC | CASSGTGLDEQYF
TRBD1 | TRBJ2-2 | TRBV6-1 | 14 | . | TGTGCCTCTCCCAGGGGGAAAGACACCGGGGAGCTGTTTTTT | CASPRGKDTGELFF
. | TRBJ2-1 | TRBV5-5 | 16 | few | TGTGCCAGCACACACGGGGGCGGGGCGGAAGGGAATGAGCAGTTCTTC | CASTHGGGAEGNEQFF
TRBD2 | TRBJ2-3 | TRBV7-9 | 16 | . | TGTGCCAGCAGCCAACGACTAGCGGGAGAAACAGATACGCAGTATTTT | CASSQRLAGETDTQYF
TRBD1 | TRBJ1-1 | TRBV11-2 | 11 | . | TGTGCCAGCAGCTACACAGGGGAGGCTTTCTTT | CASSYTGEAFF
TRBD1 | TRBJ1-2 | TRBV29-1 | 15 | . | TGCAGCGTTGAAGATCGCAGGGGGAAATCCTATGACTACACCTTC | CSVEDRRGKSYDYTF
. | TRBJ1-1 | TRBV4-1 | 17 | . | TGCGCCAGCAGCCAATTCCCAGGAGGGGACGGGGACACTGAAGCTTTCTTT | CASSQFPGGDGDTEAFF
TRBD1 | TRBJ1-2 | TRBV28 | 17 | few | TGTGCCAGCAGTTTACTACTCCGGGACAGCAATACGGGCGGCTACACCTTC | CASSLLLRDSNTGGYTF
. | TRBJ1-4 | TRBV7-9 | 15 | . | TGTGCCAGCACAGGGGAGGGAACAACTAATGAAAAACTGTTTTTT | CASTGEGTTNEKLFF
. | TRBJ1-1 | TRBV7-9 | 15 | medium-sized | TGTGCCAGCAGCTTTATCGGGGGCCGAGGGACTGAAGCTTTCTTT | CASSFIGGRGTEAFF
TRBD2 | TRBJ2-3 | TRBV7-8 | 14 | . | TGTGCCAGCAGCCCATTAGGACTAGCCGATCCTCAGTATTTT | CASSPLGLADPQYF
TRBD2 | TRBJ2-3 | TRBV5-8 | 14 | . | TGTGCCAGCAGCTTGACTAGCGGGACGTATACGCAGTATTTT | CASSLTSGTYTQYF
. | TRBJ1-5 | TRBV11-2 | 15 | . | TGTGCCAGCAGCTTAGGTACATCTAGCAATCAGCCCCAGCATTTT | CASSLGTSSNQPQHF
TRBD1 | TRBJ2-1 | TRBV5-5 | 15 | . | TGTGCCAGCAGTCCAGACGGACAGGGGTGGAATGAGCAGTTCTTC | CASSPDGQGWNEQFF
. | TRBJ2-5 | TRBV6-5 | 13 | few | TGTGCCAGCATCCACGGGGGCCAAGAGACCCAGTACTTC | CASIHGGQETQYF
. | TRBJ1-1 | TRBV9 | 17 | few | TGTGCCAGCAGCACCCCCCCGGGGGCTGTTTTGAACACTGAAGCTTTCTTT | CASSTPPGAVLNTEAFF
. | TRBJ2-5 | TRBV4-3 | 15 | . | TGCGCCAGCAGCCAAGATGGGGGATACCAAGAGACCCAGTACTTC | CASSQDGGYQETQYF
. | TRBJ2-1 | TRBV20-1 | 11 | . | TGCAGTGCTCCCGGAGCGGGCCCACCGTTCTTC | CSAPGAGPPFF